The rows below give T cell receptor beta chains drawn from one sample of a study of shared clonotypes between healthy human individuals. This table comes from immunoSEQ multiplex PCR, and its TCRdb copy is limited to in-frame clones, with some not included. The data show 1.4 million to 1.5 million clones, around 97% seen once. The sample taken for sequencing was naive CD4+ T cells sorted from blood. These TCRs come from a man in his thirties or forties in good health. The CDR3 runs from the conserved cysteine through the conserved F or W. A D gene is named only where the DNA matches it firmly. Part of the rows lack a size; the others show once, few, many or a class for expanded clones.

>NA|TRBV6-1|11|TRBJ2-7|NA
CASTYHYEQYF
TGTGCCAGCACTTACCACTACGAGCAGTACTTC
>TRBD2|TRBV5-5|16|TRBJ2-1|NA
CASSQGLAVSYNEQFF
TGTGCCAGCAGCCAAGGACTAGCGGTTTCCTACAATGAGCAGTTCTTC
>TRBD2|TRBV5-1|18|TRBJ2-5|NA
CASSSLAGEVGGSKTQYF
TGCGCCAGCAGTAGCCTAGCGGGTGAGGTTGGGGGTTCGAAGACCCAGTACTTC
>NA|TRBV9|16|TRBJ2-1|NA
CASSVGLASSYNEQFF
TGTGCCAGCAGCGTAGGCCTCGCAAGCTCCTACAATGAGCAGTTCTTC
>TRBD1|TRBV7-2|15|TRBJ2-1|once
CASSLDRGSYNEQFF
TGTGCCAGCAGCTTAGACAGGGGCTCCTACAATGAGCAGTTCTTC
>NA|TRBV2|16|TRBJ2-5|once
CASTLQPGTNQETQYF
TGTGCCAGCACCCTACAACCCGGGACAAACCAAGAGACCCAGTACTTC
>NA|TRBV30|13|TRBJ2-3|NA
CAWSPGGTDTQYF
TGTGCCTGGAGTCCCGGAGGCACAGATACGCAGTATTTT
>TRBD2|TRBV9|18|TRBJ2-3|NA
CASSAGTSGTSSTDTQYF
TGTGCCAGCAGCGCAGGGACTAGCGGGACCTCTAGCACAGATACGCAGTATTTT
>NA|TRBV6-1|15|TRBJ1-4|NA
CASAWAIATNEKLFF
TGTGCCAGCGCATGGGCTATTGCAACTAATGAAAAACTGTTTTTT
>NA|TRBV6-5|16|TRBJ2-2|NA
CASSYFGTPNTGELFF
TGTGCCAGCAGTTACTTTGGGACACCGAACACCGGGGAGCTGTTTTTT
>TRBD1|TRBV5-4|16|TRBJ1-5|NA
CASSLGGRGGNQPQHF
TGTGCCAGCAGCTTGGGTGGCAGGGGGGGCAATCAGCCCCAGCATTTT
>TRBD2|TRBV10-1|16|TRBJ2-5|NA
CASSGGLAGPGETQYF
TGCGCCAGCAGCGGTGGACTAGCGGGCCCGGGGGAGACCCAGTACTTC
>TRBD2|TRBV10-3|16|TRBJ2-1|once
CAISDSGLPGNNEQFF
TGTGCCATCAGTGACTCGGGACTACCGGGGAACAATGAGCAGTTCTTC
>NA|TRBV13|13|TRBJ2-7|NA
CASSLWRDNEQYF
TGTGCCAGCAGCTTATGGCGGGACAACGAGCAGTACTTC
>TRBD1|TRBV5-4|14|TRBJ2-7|NA
CASSWGQGAYEQYF
TGTGCCAGCAGCTGGGGACAGGGGGCCTACGAGCAGTACTTC
>NA|TRBV5-4|14|TRBJ1-2|NA
CASSLDRKNYGYTF
TGTGCCAGCAGCTTGGACAGGAAGAACTATGGCTACACCTTC
>NA|TRBV28|13|TRBJ1-1|NA
CATLGVSNTEAFF
TGTGCCACCCTGGGTGTCTCGAACACTGAAGCTTTCTTT